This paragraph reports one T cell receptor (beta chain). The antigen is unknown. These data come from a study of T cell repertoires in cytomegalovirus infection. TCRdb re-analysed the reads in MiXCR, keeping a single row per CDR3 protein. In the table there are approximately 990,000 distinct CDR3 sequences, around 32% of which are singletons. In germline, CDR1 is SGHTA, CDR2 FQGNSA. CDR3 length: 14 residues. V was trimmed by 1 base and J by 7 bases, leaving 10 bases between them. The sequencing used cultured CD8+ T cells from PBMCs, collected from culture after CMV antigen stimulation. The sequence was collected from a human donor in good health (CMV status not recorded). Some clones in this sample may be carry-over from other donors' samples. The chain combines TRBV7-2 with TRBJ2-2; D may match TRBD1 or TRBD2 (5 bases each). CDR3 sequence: CASSLEEGSGELFF. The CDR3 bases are TGTGCCAGCAGCTTAGAAGAGGGGAGCGGGGAGCTGTTTTTT.